These T cell receptor beta chains were read from a single sample in a study of blood T cell repertoires in COVID-19. The protocol was immunoSEQ multiplex PCR, while the TCRdb copy is restricted to in-frame clones and leaves out a portion. The table shows roughly 200,000 clones, with about 86% occurring only once. The sequenced sample consisted of PBMCs or T cells enriched from blood (not recorded which). All receptors derive from a woman in her fifties or sixties in a cohort exposed to, infected with or recovered from COVID-19 (not recorded which). Each CDR3 is given with its conserved first and last residue. A D gene is named only where the DNA matches it firmly.

>17|TRBV3-1/TRBV3-2|TRBJ2-2|TRBD2
TGTGCCAGCAGCCAAGATTTACTAGCGGCCGCCGTGGGGGAGCTGTTTTTT
CASSQDLLAAAVGELFF
>13|TRBV6-5|TRBJ1-2|TRBD1
TGTGCCAGCAGAGTCAGGGGGTCCTATGGCTACACCTTC
CASRVRGSYGYTF
>14|TRBV5-1|TRBJ1-2|.
TGCGCCAGCAGCTTGGCGACACCCGACTATGGCTACACCTTC
CASSLATPDYGYTF
>16|TRBV7-6|TRBJ2-2|.
TGTGCCAGCAGCCACCGGAGGGCGATGAACACCGGGGAGCTGTTTTTT
CASSHRRAMNTGELFF
>15|TRBV15|TRBJ2-3|TRBD2
TGTGCCACCAGCAGAGATTCAGCGGGGGCAGATACGCAGTATTTT
CATSRDSAGADTQYF
>15|TRBV2|TRBJ1-5|.
TGTGCCAGCAGTGAACAGCTACAGGGATTTCAGCCCCAGCATTTT
CASSEQLQGFQPQHF
>14|TRBV28|TRBJ2-7|TRBD1
TGTGCCAGCACTGTATCAGGGGGAAACTACGAGCAGTACTTC
CASTVSGGNYEQYF
>15|TRBV19|TRBJ1-3|.
TGTGCCACTAGCCCGGGGACTCCTAGGGGAAACACCATATATTTT
CATSPGTPRGNTIYF
>15|TRBV6-5|TRBJ2-7|TRBD1
TGTGCCAGCAGTTACTCCGGGACAGGGAGTTACGAGCAGTACTTC
CASSYSGTGSYEQYF
>13|TRBV27|TRBJ1-5|.
TGTGCCAGCAGTTTAGGGGCCAATCAGCCCCAGCATTTT
CASSLGANQPQHF
>15|TRBV7-3|TRBJ2-1|TRBD1
TGTGCCAGCAGCTTATTGGGGACAGGGGCTTATGAGCAGTTCTTC
CASSLLGTGAYEQFF
>18|TRBV5-4|TRBJ2-5|TRBD2
TGTGCCAGCAGCTTGGCTGTAGCGGGGGGATCTAAATCAGAGACCCAGTACTTC
CASSLAVAGGSKSETQYF